The clone carrying this T cell receptor (beta chain) appeared once. The data are from a study of blood T cell repertoires in COVID-19. Study summary: From T cells, B-cell-depleted T cells, or PBMCs came the material, which was cDNA or gDNA.

V lost 2 bases, J lost 1 base, and 8 bases lay in between. The CDR3 extends over 16 amino acids. Germline V gene data show CDR1 as KGHDR and CDR2 as SFDVKD. The repertoire was sequenced with immunoSEQ multiplex PCR; TCRdb's copy has only in-frame clones and lacks some. This table has over 100,000 clones, around 80% appearing once. This sequence joins TRBV24-1 and TRBJ2-6; no definite D call. The receptor's source is a woman older than 75 with acute or convalescent COVID-19. Sequenced input: peripheral blood. CDR3 in amino acids: CATSDYPGSGANVLTF. The CDR3 nucleotides are TGTGCCACCAGTGATTACCCAGGTTCTGGGGCCAACGTCCTGACTTTC.